Listed below are T cell receptor beta chains from one sample, sequenced in a study of metastatic and nonmetastatic thyroid tumors. TCRdb redid the clone calls on the PCR reads using MiXCR. The sample has roughly 30,000 clones, around 3.5% seen once. Input material: blood. The source is a male donor with papillary thyroid cancer or a benign thyroid nodule (not recorded which). Some clones in this sample may be carry-over from other donors' samples. Each CDR3 is given with its conserved first and last residue. D genes are given only for firm matches. Size tells how often a clone was seen (once, few, many) or the class of an expanded clone, and some rows leave it out.

abundance: NA; j_gene: TRBJ2-7; v_gene: TRBV28; d_gene: TRBD2; CDR3nt: TGTGCCAGCAGCCCAGCGGGGACTAGCGGAAACTACGAGCAGTACTTC; CDR3aa: CASSPAGTSGNYEQYF
abundance: medium-sized; j_gene: TRBJ2-7; v_gene: TRBV5-1; d_gene: TRBD1; CDR3nt: TGCGCCAGCAGCGGCCGGGACAGGGGCGAGCAGTACTTC; CDR3aa: CASSGRDRGEQYF
abundance: few; j_gene: TRBJ1-1; v_gene: TRBV2; d_gene: NA; CDR3nt: TGTGCCAGCAGTCAAGACGTGAACACTGAAGCTTTCTTT; CDR3aa: CASSQDVNTEAFF
abundance: few; j_gene: TRBJ2-5; v_gene: TRBV6-1; d_gene: TRBD1; CDR3nt: TGTGCCAGCAAGGGACAGGGGGATGAGACCCAGTACTTC; CDR3aa: CASKGQGDETQYF
abundance: few; j_gene: TRBJ1-2; v_gene: TRBV6-1; d_gene: NA; CDR3nt: TGTGCCAGCAGTGAAGCGGACAACTATTGCTACACCTTC; CDR3aa: CASSEADNYCYTF
abundance: few; j_gene: TRBJ1-2; v_gene: TRBV6-2/TRBV6-3; d_gene: TRBD1; CDR3nt: TGTGCCAGCAGGGACAGGGCAACAGGCGGCTATGGCTACACCTTC; CDR3aa: CASRDRATGGYGYTF
abundance: few; j_gene: TRBJ2-1; v_gene: TRBV6-1; d_gene: NA; CDR3nt: TGTGCCAGCAGTGAACAGGGTTGGAGCAATGAGCAGTTCTTC; CDR3aa: CASSEQGWSNEQFF
abundance: medium-sized; j_gene: TRBJ2-7; v_gene: TRBV27; d_gene: NA; CDR3nt: TGTGCCAGCTCGGGATCATCCTACGAGCAGTACTTC; CDR3aa: CASSGSSYEQYF
abundance: many; j_gene: TRBJ2-7; v_gene: TRBV6-5; d_gene: NA; CDR3nt: TGTGCCAGCAGTTACCTAGGTGGGGGAGGGGGCTTTGTAACCTACGAGCAGTACTTC; CDR3aa: CASSYLGGGGGFVTYEQYF
abundance: few; j_gene: TRBJ2-5; v_gene: TRBV19; d_gene: NA; CDR3nt: TGTGCCAGTAGTTACGGCCAAGAGACCCAGTACTTC; CDR3aa: CASSYGQETQYF
abundance: NA; j_gene: TRBJ1-6; v_gene: TRBV27; d_gene: NA; CDR3nt: TGTGCCAGCAGACTTAGCTCAGGGGTGTCACCCCTCCACTTT; CDR3aa: CASRLSSGVSPLHF
abundance: medium-sized; j_gene: TRBJ2-2; v_gene: TRBV12-3/TRBV12-4; d_gene: TRBD1; CDR3nt: TGTGCCAGCAGCAAGACAGGGGGGAACACCGGGGAGCTGTTTTTT; CDR3aa: CASSKTGGNTGELFF
abundance: NA; j_gene: TRBJ2-2; v_gene: TRBV19; d_gene: NA; CDR3nt: TGTGCCAGTAGATCGTCGACTGGGAACACCGGGGAGCTGTTTTTT; CDR3aa: CASRSSTGNTGELFF
abundance: NA; j_gene: TRBJ2-7; v_gene: TRBV6-1; d_gene: TRBD2; CDR3nt: TGTGCCAGCAGACGGACTAGCGGGAGGAACGAGCAGTACTTC; CDR3aa: CASRRTSGRNEQYF
abundance: NA; j_gene: TRBJ2-1; v_gene: TRBV20-1; d_gene: NA; CDR3nt: TGCAGTGATAGGCCCCCCATAGGACTAACGGGAGCGTATGAGCAGTTCTTC; CDR3aa: CSDRPPIGLTGAYEQFF
abundance: many; j_gene: TRBJ2-5; v_gene: TRBV10-3; d_gene: NA; CDR3nt: TGTGCCATCAGCCCGGACCAAGAGACCCAGTACTTC; CDR3aa: CAISPDQETQYF
abundance: medium-sized; j_gene: TRBJ1-2; v_gene: TRBV6-1; d_gene: TRBD1; CDR3nt: TGTGCCATATACTGGGGGACAGGGGGCGGTGAGAGATATGGCTACACCTTC; CDR3aa: CAIYWGTGGGERYGYTF
abundance: few; j_gene: TRBJ1-1; v_gene: TRBV28; d_gene: NA; CDR3nt: TGTGCCAGCAGCCACAAGCCGGGCAACACTGAAGCTTTCTTT; CDR3aa: CASSHKPGNTEAFF
abundance: few; j_gene: TRBJ1-4; v_gene: TRBV3-1; d_gene: NA; CDR3nt: TGTGCCAGCAGCCAAGGTAGACGTTTGATGTTTTTT; CDR3aa: CASSQGRRLMFF
abundance: many; j_gene: TRBJ2-3; v_gene: TRBV29-1; d_gene: TRBD2; CDR3nt: TGCAGCGTTGAAGACCGGCTAGCGGGAGTTAGTGATACGCAGTATTTT; CDR3aa: CSVEDRLAGVSDTQYF
abundance: many; j_gene: TRBJ2-3; v_gene: TRBV20-1; d_gene: TRBD2; CDR3nt: TGCAGTGCTAAGGGCGGGAGGGAAGCAGATACGCAGTATTTT; CDR3aa: CSAKGGREADTQYF
abundance: few; j_gene: TRBJ2-2; v_gene: TRBV24-1; d_gene: TRBD1; CDR3nt: TGTGCCACCAGTGATAGGGGACAGGGAGACACCGGGGAGCTGTTTTTT; CDR3aa: CATSDRGQGDTGELFF
abundance: few; j_gene: TRBJ1-1; v_gene: TRBV7-8; d_gene: NA; CDR3nt: TGTGCCAGCAGCTTAGTCGGGGGGAACACTGAAGCTTTCTTT; CDR3aa: CASSLVGGNTEAFF
abundance: many; j_gene: TRBJ2-1; v_gene: TRBV19; d_gene: NA; CDR3nt: TGTGCCAGTAGTATCCCTTTCCATGAGCAGTTCTTC; CDR3aa: CASSIPFHEQFF
abundance: many; j_gene: TRBJ2-4; v_gene: TRBV6-2/TRBV6-3; d_gene: TRBD1; CDR3nt: TGTGCCAGCAGTCCTGGGACAGGCCCAACTCTGAAAAACATTCAGTACTTC; CDR3aa: CASSPGTGPTLKNIQYF
abundance: many; j_gene: TRBJ2-5; v_gene: TRBV2; d_gene: NA; CDR3nt: TGTGCCAGCAGTGTAGGAGAGACCCAGTACTTC; CDR3aa: CASSVGETQYF
abundance: medium-sized; j_gene: TRBJ2-1; v_gene: TRBV20-1; d_gene: NA; CDR3nt: TGCAGTCTCTACAATGAGCAGTTCTTC; CDR3aa: CSLYNEQFF